Reported below is one TCR beta chain. What this receptor recognizes is not known. No quality values exist for individual bases; no much larger clone is one base distant. This specimen comes from a study of CD8+ T cells in alopecia areata (dated by TCRdb to the late 2010s). A note on the overall study: The treated patients took part in an open-label pilot trial in which moderate-to-severe alopecia areata was treated with oral tofacitinib at 5 to 10 mg twice daily. Patients received tofacitinib for 6 to 18 months and were then followed off drug for 6 months to check for delayed response and recurrence. In both human patients and the C3H/HeJ mouse model, the study applied high-throughput TCRbeta sequencing to look at T cell clonal expansion in alopecia areata. Human TCRbeta sequencing covered scalp tissue and sorted CD4+ and CD8+ peripheral blood T cells from patchy and totalis/universalis alopecia areata patients and healthy controls. Biopsies were taken from tofacitinib-treated patients at baseline and again at 4 and 24 weeks into treatment, and several of those patients also had a later scalp biopsy. Clonality in the scalp was compared among normal scalp (n=4), patchy alopecia areata scalp (n=8), and alopecia totalis/universalis scalp (n=8). RNA was obtained with the PAXgene miRNA kit for fixed scalp, the miRNeasy kit for PBMCs, and the RNeasy kit for mouse skin. TCRbeta CDR3 regions were amplified by immunoSEQ multiplex PCR using 35 Vbeta forward and 13 Jbeta reverse primers.

The library was prepared using the immunoSEQ multiplex PCR assay. To provide template for TCR sequencing, every sample had RNA extracted and reverse transcribed into cDNA. SuperScript III was used to make first-strand cDNA, primed with a 2:1 mix of oligo-dT and random hexamers. A synthetic immune receptor repertoire was used to gauge amplification bias, and whatever bias remained was removed computationally. The source study handled its data this way. Raw reads were preprocessed to remove errors, and CDR3 was defined by IMGT conventions from the conserved cysteine to phenylalanine. To get clonality, Shannon entropy was normalized by log2 of the number of productive unique TCRs and the result was subtracted from 1. CD4 or CD8 identity of scalp clones was inferred by cross-referencing scalp TCRbeta sequences with sorted blood CD4 and CD8 repertoires. TCRdb took over this immuneACCESS table, retaining in-frame rearrangements with V and J assigned. Such tables are incomplete; in checked studies, under half of the missing clones stem from an unresolved V gene, and the remainder is unexplained. The D gene and trimming were derived from the DNA, and the V and J assignments and clone size from that table. The sample profile shows 200,000 to 250,000 clones; 50% to 60% of them were found once. Over 0.4% of the sample is taken by the ten largest.

General study outcomes and caveats: Higher clonality and more expanded CD8+ clones were observed in lesional scalp than in normal scalp, particularly in alopecia totalis/universalis, a finding suggestive of antigenic drive. Shared TCR sequences between patients were less evident than in mice, which may be partly attributable to HLA diversity in the patient population. Resident alphabeta T cells in normal human skin are also sequenced, complicating scalp TCR repertoire analysis, unlike mouse skin dominated by gammadelta T cells.

In the paper's terms, the time point label means: baseline before oral tofacitinib. Lesional scalp punch biopsies and peripheral blood were obtained from alopecia areata patients. After PBMCs were isolated by density centrifugation and stained for CD3, CD4 and CD8, a FACSAria was used to sort CD4+ and CD8+ T cells. Reading from cysteine to phenylalanine, the CDR3 counts 17 amino acids. The only DNA kept is the CDR3, 51 bases in frame from the first base. Reading the germline V gene gives CDR1 SQVTM and CDR2 ANQGSEA. Here V drops 4 bases and J drops 2 bases, and the junction holds 9 bases not matched to any gene.

The V and J segments used are TRBV29-1 and TRBJ2-6; TRBD1 lines up with 9 middle nucleotides. This TCR was recovered from a human donor with alopecia areata. Source: CD4+ T cells sorted from blood, taken at week 0. The DNA sequence is as follows: TGCAGCGTTGTAACCGGGACAGGGAGGGCTGGGGCCAACGTCCTGACTTTC. This is translated as CSVVTGTGRAGANVLTF.